This TCR beta chain emerged from a study of T cells in Graves' hyperthyroidism and ophthalmopathy. Study-level information: Peripheral blood samples were taken at initial diagnosis, prior to any treatment.

V lost 6 bases and J lost 4, with 18 bases in between. Germline V gene data show CDR1 as MNHEY and CDR2 as SVGAGI. This CDR3 spans 15 amino acids. Findings and limits, study-wide: Among clonotypes expanded in thyroid above 0.001, most were also found in blood. In validation, the model predicted ophthalmopathy. These predictions came a median roughly six months before onset.

This clonotype was seen many times. The antigen remains undetermined. Stable Graves' hyperthyroidism meant no ophthalmopathy progression within 18 months. Using RNA transcripts as the source, TCR beta CDR3 regions were amplified. Primed by the HTBI set, a first-round RT-PCR was run on the TCR CDR3. Each CDR3 protein gets one entry after TCRdb re-called the multiplex PCR reads with MiXCR. The sample holds around 690,000 distinct CDR3 sequences, roughly 17% seen once. Sequenced: blood. The clonotype originates from a man aged 50 to 59 with Graves' hyperthyroidism. The gene calls are TRBV6-5 and TRBJ1-1, with a weak D call TRBD1 (5 bases). The CDR3 sequence: CASSPLGRQGTEAFF. In DNA form, the CDR3 reads TGTGCCAGCAGCCCCCTAGGGCGGCAGGGCACTGAAGCTTTCTTT.